Sequencing of this T cell receptor (beta chain) was carried out in a study of CD8+ T cells in alopecia areata. The overall study: Each of the treated patients was given oral tofacitinib, 5 to 10 mg twice daily, for moderate-to-severe alopecia areata.

The treatment is: oral pan-JAK inhibitor, 5-10 mg twice daily. Both peripheral blood and punch biopsies of lesional scalp skin were obtained from patients who had alopecia areata. Reverse transcribed after extraction, RNA yielded cDNA as the sequencing template. Assay used: immunoSEQ multiplex PCR; TCRdb lists only in-frame clones, some missing. The sample has 200,000 or so clones; roughly 60% are singletons. The CDR3 spans 12 residues. CDR1 is SGDLS and CDR2 is YYNGEE in the germline V gene. V dropped 1 base and J dropped 7; count of bases not matched to a gene: 0. The source is a human donor with alopecia areata. The sample was CD4+ T cells sorted from blood, taken at week 24, from a patient treated with tofacitinib. The gene calls are TRBV9 and TRBJ2-5; 8 nucleotides match TRBD1. CDR3 sequence reads: CASSVTGGTQYF. DNA of the CDR3: TGTGCCAGCAGCGTAACAGGGGGGACCCAGTACTTC.